This passage covers 20 T cell receptor beta chains from one sample sequenced in a study of lymphopenia after photon versus proton radiotherapy. Clones were sequenced by immunoSEQ multiplex PCR, and TCRdb holds only the in-frame ones, with some missing. The sample consists of 35,000 to 40,000 clones, under 90% of them appearing once. The sample was peripheral blood, taken from a patient treated with photon-based radiotherapy. Source of these receptors: a man in his fifties with gastric cancer.

The chain is built from TRBV6-6 and TRBJ1-6; D is undetermined. CDR1 MNHNY and CDR2 SVGAGI come from the germline V gene (reference sequence). Deletions cut 2 bases from V and 7 bases from J, with 9 bases between. CDR3 size: 14 residues. CDR3 sequence reads: CASSYEGSNSPLHF. In DNA form, the CDR3 reads TGTGCCAGCAGTTACGAGGGCAGCAATTCACCCCTCCACTTT.

The chain combines TRBV2 with TRBJ2-7; 9 nucleotides match TRBD1. CDR3 length: 17 residues. The germline gives CDR1 SNHLY, CDR2 FYNNEI. J gave up 2 bases and V 6 bases, and 14 bases lay outside the gene matches. CDR3 sequence (DNA): TGTGCCAGCAGCAACCCGCGGGACAGGGTCTTCGCCTACGAGCAGTACTTC. It encodes CASSNPRDRVFAYEQYF.

V is TRBV9 and J is TRBJ2-7; a possible D gene is TRBD1 (6 bases). The CDR3 totals 15 residues. V lost 4 bases to trimming and J lost 2 bases, with 16 bases between them. Germline CDR1 and CDR2: SGDLS and YYNGEE. The chain's CDR3 is CASSFRDTAPYEQYF. CDR3 DNA sequence: TGTGCCAGCAGCTTCCGGGACACCGCGCCCTACGAGCAGTACTTC.

The chain has TRBV30 and TRBJ1-1, with no clear D. The germline gives CDR1 GTSNPN, CDR2 SVGIG (reference sequence). The CDR3 is 14 amino acids. The V end lost 5 bases, the J end lost 0 bases, and 13 bases lay between the germline ends. The CDR3 loop reads CAWDGQTMNTEAFF. Here the CDR3 DNA reads TGTGCCTGGGACGGGCAGACCATGAACACTGAAGCTTTCTTT.

The genes are TRBV11-2 and TRBJ2-7; 9 bases match TRBD1. After removal of 3 bases from V and 5 bases from J, the junction contained 8 bases not matched to a gene. Germline CDR1 and CDR2: SGHAT and FQNNGV. This CDR3 is 15 amino acids long. CDR3 DNA sequence: TGTGCCAGCAGCTTTCCCCCGGGACAGGGAAACGAGCAGTACTTC. Amino acids: CASSFPPGQGNEQYF. Full variable domain (remainder filled in from reference TRBV11-2 and TRBJ2-7): EAGVAQSPRYKIIEKRQSVAFWCNPISGHATLYWYQQILGQGPKLLIQFQNNGVVDDSQLPKDRFSAERLKGVDSTLKIQPAKLEDSAVYLCASSFPPGQGNEQYFGPGTRLTVT.

A remark on this clone: This sample also contains other DNA sequences that code for the same CDR3. The chain recombines TRBV18 with TRBJ2-3; 10 positions agree with TRBD1. J gave up 4 bases and V 6 bases, and 7 bases lay outside the gene matches. The CDR3 runs 15 residues. Germline CDR1 is KGHSH and CDR2 is LQKENI. The CDR3, as DNA: TGTGCCAGCTCGCCGCCCGGGACAGGGGCAGATACGCAGTATTTT. The encoded protein is CASSPPGTGADTQYF.

The rearrangement uses TRBV18 and TRBJ2-5, with 7 bases matching TRBD2. V was clipped by 4 bases and J by 5 bases; unmatched bases: 4. Germline CDR1 and CDR2: KGHSH and LQKENI. CDR3 size: 13 residues. The CDR3 DNA follows: TGTGCCAGCTCACGCGGGAGTTGGGAGACCCAGTACTTC. This codes for CASSRGSWETQYF.

The sample holds one count of this clone. The chain employs TRBV14 and TRBJ2-1; 10 bases line up with TRBD2. Per the germline V gene, CDR1 is SGHDN and CDR2 is FVKESK. CDR3 length: 20 residues. V trimming: 1 base; J trimming: 5 bases; junction bases outside the gene matches: 17. DNA of the CDR3: TGTGCCAGCAGCCAAGGCGCGAGCGGGAGGGTCCTGGTCCCTAACAATGAGCAGTTCTTC. Protein sequence: CASSQGASGRVLVPNNEQFF. Full variable domain (outside the CDR3, taken from reference TRBV14 and TRBJ2-1): EAGVTQFPSHSVIEKGQTVTLRCDPISGHDNLYWYRRVMGKEIKFLLHFVKESKQDESGMPNNRFLAERTGGTYSTLKVQPAELEDSGVYFCASSQGASGRVLVPNNEQFFGPGTRLTVL.

This clone was counted only a few times. The V call is TRBV19, the J call TRBJ1-2; tentative D call: TRBD1 (5 bases). The CDR3 contains 13 residues. Germline V gives CDR1 LNHDA, CDR2 SQIVND (reference sequence). Trimming took off 6 bases at V and 4 bases at J, with 12 bases between the two ends. CDR3 coding DNA: TGTGCCAGTAGGCCAGACAGACTCTATGGCTACACCTTC. Translation gives CASRPDRLYGYTF.

The genes are TRBV5-1 and TRBJ1-2, with D maybe TRBD1 (6 bases). CDR3 length equals 12 residues. Germline loops: CDR1 SGHRS, CDR2 YFSETQ. V was clipped by 0 bases and J by 8 bases, with 8 bases between them. CDR3 region: CASSLDQGGYTF. The CDR3 bases are TGCGCCAGCAGCTTGGATCAGGGGGGCTACACCTTC.

The chain uses TRBV25-1 and TRBJ2-7, with TRBD1 matching 9 bases. V was clipped by 7 bases and J by 5 bases; unmatched bases: 6. The CDR3 is made up of 13 amino acids. Germline CDR1 is MGHDK and CDR2 is SYGVNS. The CDR3 DNA is TGTGCCAGCAAGACAGGGGGGGACAACGAGCAGTACTTC. The encoded protein is CASKTGGDNEQYF.

The chain joins TRBV5-6 to TRBJ2-1; 12 bases agree with TRBD2. This CDR3 spans 14 amino acids. J lost 6 bases, V lost 4 bases, and 2 bases had no gene match. CDR1 and CDR2 from the germline V gene are SGHDT and YYEEEE. The CDR3 protein is CASSRLAGANEQFF. The CDR3 bases are TGTGCCAGCAGCCGACTAGCGGGGGCCAATGAGCAGTTCTTC.

In its sample, this clone was seen once. The chain is built from TRBV6-5 and TRBJ1-3, with 11 bases identical to TRBD1. Trimming took 8 bases from V and 5 from J; bases not matched to a gene: 2. This CDR3 is built from 13 residues. The germline V gene has CDR1 MNHEY and CDR2 SVGAGI. CDR3 nucleotides: TGTGCCAGCGGACAGGGGGCGCGAAACACCATATATTTT. Translated: CASGQGARNTIYF.

The rearrangement links TRBV7-3 to TRBJ2-1; 9 bases are shared with TRBD2. The V segment lost 5 bases and the J segment 6 bases; nucleotides outside the gene matches: 11. CDR1 is SGHTA and CDR2 is FQGTGA in the germline V gene. CDR3 length: 16 residues. CDR3 region: CASSPPVAGVFNEQFF. The CDR3 DNA is TGTGCCAGCAGCCCGCCCGTAGCGGGGGTTTTCAATGAGCAGTTCTTC.

The rearrangement joins TRBV19 to TRBJ2-7, with 7 bases aligning to TRBD2. The V segment lost 0 bases and the J segment 0 bases; nucleotides outside the gene matches: 11. The CDR3 loop spans 18 amino acids. CDR1 is LNHDA and CDR2 is SQIVND in the germline V gene (reference sequence). The CDR3 sequence is CASSIEHRASGFSYEQYF. CDR3 nucleotides: TGTGCCAGTAGTATAGAACATAGGGCTAGCGGATTCTCCTACGAGCAGTACTTC.

The chain links TRBV28 to TRBJ1-3; D gene unclear. CDR1 and CDR2 from the germline V gene are MDHEN and SYDVKM. Trimming cost V 8 bases and J 0 bases, with 11 bases left between them. CDR3 size: 14 residues. In DNA form, the CDR3 reads TGTGCCAGCGGTCCCGGTTACTCTGGAAACACCATATATTTT. This sequence encodes CASGPGYSGNTIYF. Looking up the rest from reference TRBV28 and TRBJ1-3 gives the full variable domain: DVKVTQSSRYLVKRTGEKVFLECVQDMDHENMFWYRQDPGLGLRLIYFSYDVKMKEKGDIPEGYSVSREKKERFSLILESASTNQTSMYLCASGPGYSGNTIYFGEGSWLTVV.

V is TRBV27 and J is TRBJ1-2; unclear D gene. Germline CDR1 reads MNHEY; CDR2 reads SMNVEV (reference sequence). The V gene lost 2 bases and the J gene lost 4 bases, with 8 bases spanning the gap. This CDR3 is 13 amino acids long. CDR3 protein: CASSLRTSYGYTF. The CDR3 DNA reads TGTGCCAGCAGTTTAAGGACTAGCTATGGCTACACCTTC.

This clone was counted once. The chain uses TRBV11-2 and TRBJ2-1; D might be TRBD1 or TRBD2, each matching 5 bases. The CDR3 consists of 16 residues. V lost 5 bases, J lost 2 bases, and 16 bases lay in between. CDR1 and CDR2 from the germline V gene are SGHAT and FQNNGV. This CDR3 is CASSPSGGTPYNEQFF. As DNA, the CDR3 is TGTGCCAGCAGCCCTTCTGGGGGTACCCCCTACAATGAGCAGTTCTTC.

The rearrangement uses TRBV15 and TRBJ2-2, with a possible D match to TRBD1 (6 bases). Germline assignment: CDR1 LNHNV and CDR2 YYDKDF (reference sequence). Trimming removed 2 bases at V and 1 base at J, with 14 bases between. The CDR3 is 17 amino acids. The CDR3 DNA reads as TGTGCCACCAGCAGACTTGGAACAGGGTTGAACACCGGGGAGCTGTTTTTT. Its translation is CATSRLGTGLNTGELFF.

This clone was detected once. CDR3 region: CASSWLGETQYF. CDR3 nucleotide sequence: TGTGCCAGCAGTTGGTTGGGGGAGACCCAGTACTTC. The V and J genes are TRBV28 and TRBJ2-5, with unresolved D. V lost 4 bases, J lost 5 bases, and 8 bases lay in between. The CDR3 covers 12 residues. Germline V gene lookup returns CDR1 MDHEN and CDR2 SYDVKM.